These T cell receptor beta chains were read from a single sample in a study of blood T cell repertoires in COVID-19. Method: immunoSEQ multiplex PCR; TCRdb's copy keeps in-frame clones and lacks some. This sample has about 220,000 clones, with roughly 90% found just once. The sample consisted of PBMCs or T cells enriched from blood (not recorded which). The receptors come from a young man who had been exposed to COVID-19. CDR3s include the opening cysteine and the closing phenylalanine or tryptophan. Each record gives: clone size, V gene, J gene, D gene, CDR3 DNA, CDR3 protein. A D gene is named only where the DNA matches it firmly. A clone size is listed for some rows: how often the clone was seen (once, few, many), or a class if it is expanded.

clone_size: -; v_call: TRBV28; j_call: TRBJ1-2; d_call: -; cdr3_nt: TGTGCCAGCAGTTTACCATCCCGAAGTTTGAGCGGAGGGGCGGGGGGCTACACCTTC; cdr3_aa: CASSLPSRSLSGGAGGYTF
clone_size: -; v_call: TRBV9; j_call: TRBJ2-2; d_call: TRBD2; cdr3_nt: TGTGCCAGCAGCCCGAGTAGCGGGGGGTCTCCCGGGGAGCTGTTTTTT; cdr3_aa: CASSPSSGGSPGELFF
clone_size: -; v_call: TRBV27; j_call: TRBJ2-3; d_call: TRBD1; cdr3_nt: TGTGCCAGCAGTTTATTTCGGGACAGGGTGACAGATACGCAGTATTTT; cdr3_aa: CASSLFRDRVTDTQYF
clone_size: once; v_call: TRBV5-1; j_call: TRBJ1-3; d_call: -; cdr3_nt: TGCGCCAGCAGCTTGGGTAGAACTGGAAACACCATATATTTT; cdr3_aa: CASSLGRTGNTIYF
clone_size: few; v_call: TRBV14; j_call: TRBJ2-7; d_call: -; cdr3_nt: TGTGCCAGCAGCCAGGTTACAGGGTACGAGCAGTACTTC; cdr3_aa: CASSQVTGYEQYF
clone_size: few; v_call: TRBV19; j_call: TRBJ2-1; d_call: -; cdr3_nt: TGTGCCAGTAGTCCGTGGGGCATACACAATGAGCAGTTCTTC; cdr3_aa: CASSPWGIHNEQFF
clone_size: -; v_call: TRBV18; j_call: TRBJ1-3; d_call: TRBD1; cdr3_nt: TGTGCCAGCTCACCAGGGGACAGGGGCTCCGGAAACACCATATATTTT; cdr3_aa: CASSPGDRGSGNTIYF
clone_size: -; v_call: TRBV4-1; j_call: TRBJ2-5; d_call: TRBD2; cdr3_nt: TGCGCCAGCAGCCCCCCTGGGAGCGGGGGAGAGACCCAGTACTTC; cdr3_aa: CASSPPGSGGETQYF
clone_size: -; v_call: TRBV18; j_call: TRBJ1-4; d_call: TRBD1; cdr3_nt: TGTGCCAGCTCATCGCTCCGGGACAGGGGGCTAGGTGAAAAACTGTTTTTT; cdr3_aa: CASSSLRDRGLGEKLFF
clone_size: -; v_call: TRBV18; j_call: TRBJ1-5; d_call: TRBD1; cdr3_nt: TGTGCCAGCTCATCGGGACAGGGGAACAATCAGCCCCAGCATTTT; cdr3_aa: CASSSGQGNNQPQHF
clone_size: -; v_call: TRBV20-1; j_call: TRBJ1-5; d_call: -; cdr3_nt: TGCAGTGCTAGTCGGGAACTTTCAACTAGCAATCAGCCCCAGCATTTT; cdr3_aa: CSASRELSTSNQPQHF
clone_size: -; v_call: TRBV7-9; j_call: TRBJ1-2; d_call: -; cdr3_nt: TGTGCCAGCAGCTTAGTGGGGGCGGGTGGCTACACCTTC; cdr3_aa: CASSLVGAGGYTF
clone_size: -; v_call: TRBV7-9; j_call: TRBJ2-3; d_call: -; cdr3_nt: TGTGCCAGCAGCTTGGTGTCAGGCACAGATACGCAGTATTTT; cdr3_aa: CASSLVSGTDTQYF
clone_size: -; v_call: TRBV3-1/TRBV3-2; j_call: TRBJ2-5; d_call: TRBD1; cdr3_nt: TGTGCCAGCAGCCAGGACAGGGGCGGTGACCCCCAAGAGACCCAGTACTTC; cdr3_aa: CASSQDRGGDPQETQYF
clone_size: -; v_call: TRBV11-1; j_call: TRBJ1-2; d_call: -; cdr3_nt: TGTGCCAGCAGCTCACCGGGACTTAACTATGGCTACACCTTC; cdr3_aa: CASSSPGLNYGYTF
clone_size: -; v_call: TRBV4-2; j_call: TRBJ1-5; d_call: -; cdr3_nt: TGTGCCAGCAGTCGACCAGGGCAGCCCCAGCATTTT; cdr3_aa: CASSRPGQPQHF
clone_size: -; v_call: TRBV9; j_call: TRBJ2-7; d_call: -; cdr3_nt: TGTGCCAGCAGCGGACACCCTACCTACGAGCAGTACTTC; cdr3_aa: CASSGHPTYEQYF
clone_size: -; v_call: TRBV9; j_call: TRBJ1-3; d_call: TRBD1; cdr3_nt: TGTGCCAGCAGCGTAGAGGGGACAGGGGGAGGAAACACCATATATTTT; cdr3_aa: CASSVEGTGGGNTIYF
clone_size: -; v_call: TRBV18; j_call: TRBJ1-5; d_call: -; cdr3_nt: TGTGCCAGCTCATCATCGCCCGGGGATCAGCCCCAGCATTTT; cdr3_aa: CASSSSPGDQPQHF
clone_size: -; v_call: TRBV7-3; j_call: TRBJ2-2; d_call: TRBD1; cdr3_nt: TGTGCCAGCAGCCTGGACAGGACCGGGGAGCTGTTTTTT; cdr3_aa: CASSLDRTGELFF
clone_size: -; v_call: TRBV2; j_call: TRBJ2-1; d_call: TRBD2; cdr3_nt: TGTGCCAGCAATGCGGGGGGGTACAATGAGCAGTTCTTC; cdr3_aa: CASNAGGYNEQFF
clone_size: -; v_call: TRBV27; j_call: TRBJ2-6; d_call: -; cdr3_nt: TGTGCCAGCAGGAATGGCCTTCCCGGGACTGGGGAGTCCGGGGCCAACGTCCTGACTTTC; cdr3_aa: CASRNGLPGTGESGANVLTF
clone_size: -; v_call: TRBV7-2; j_call: TRBJ1-3; d_call: TRBD1; cdr3_nt: TGTGCCAGCAGCCCCCAACCCCTAGGACAGGGGGACATGAGTAACACCATATATTTT; cdr3_aa: CASSPQPLGQGDMSNTIYF
clone_size: once; v_call: TRBV27; j_call: TRBJ1-4; d_call: TRBD1; cdr3_nt: TGTGCCAGCAGCCCAGGGACAGGGGTTTATGAAAAACTGTTTTTT; cdr3_aa: CASSPGTGVYEKLFF
clone_size: once; v_call: TRBV6-6; j_call: TRBJ1-1; d_call: -; cdr3_nt: TGTGCCAGCGTCCACTCCGGAGCTGAAGCTTTCTTT; cdr3_aa: CASVHSGAEAFF
clone_size: few; v_call: TRBV5-4; j_call: TRBJ2-5; d_call: -; cdr3_nt: TGTGCCAGCAGCCCGGGCGGGGCAGGAGAGACCCAGTACTTC; cdr3_aa: CASSPGGAGETQYF